A single sample is the source of the 22 T cell receptor beta chains below, sequenced in a study of blood T cell repertoires in COVID-19. Assay used: immunoSEQ multiplex PCR; TCRdb lists only in-frame clones, some missing. Of about 140,000 clones listed, about 80% are singletons. The sequencing input was peripheral blood. The receptors originated from a man between 45 and 60 years old with acute or convalescent COVID-19.

The chain joins TRBV2 to TRBJ1-5; 12 bases line up with TRBD1. Unmatched junction bases numbered 4, after V lost 0 bases and J lost 1 base. Germline values: CDR1 SNHLY, CDR2 FYNNEI. This CDR3 is built from 18 residues. CDR3 sequence: CASSEAGQGAGSNQPQHF. CDR3 bases: TGTGCCAGCAGTGAAGCGGGACAGGGGGCCGGGAGCAATCAGCCCCAGCATTTT.

The chain combines TRBV30 with TRBJ1-2; 11 nucleotides agree with TRBD1. The junction had 9 bases not matched to a gene; V was cut back by 0 bases and J by 9 bases. This CDR3 is built from 15 residues. Germline CDR1 reads GTSNPN; CDR2 reads SVGIG (reference sequence). CDR3 region: CAWSVITGTGGRYTF. CDR3 DNA sequence: TGTGCCTGGAGTGTTATTACCGGGACAGGGGGGCGCTACACCTTC.

This chain links TRBV5-1 with TRBJ2-3; unclear D gene. The CDR3 is 16 amino acids. V lost 0 bases and J 3 bases, leaving 14 bases between the germline ends. Germline V CDR1 and CDR2: SGHRS, YFSETQ. CDR3 sequence: CASSLGSDSWTDTQYF. CDR3 DNA: TGCGCCAGCAGCTTGGGTAGTGATAGCTGGACAGATACGCAGTATTTT.

This clone occurred many times. The genes are TRBV12-5 and TRBJ1-6; 10 bases align to TRBD1. Unmatched junction bases numbered 4, after V lost 6 bases and J lost 5 bases. The CDR3 runs to 15 residues. Germline V lookup: CDR1 LGHNT, CDR2 FRNRAP. DNA for the CDR3: TGTGCTAGTGGGAAGACAGGGGGCAATAATTCACCCCTCCACTTT. Translation: CASGKTGGNNSPLHF.

The chain couples TRBV29-1 to TRBJ2-3; D remains unclear. Germline CDR1 SQVTM, CDR2 ANQGSEA. There are 17 residues in the CDR3. The V gene lost 0 bases and the J gene lost 0 bases, with 16 bases spanning the gap. CDR3: CSVEDPRLGESTDTQYF. The CDR3 DNA follows: TGCAGCGTTGAAGATCCCCGACTGGGTGAGAGCACAGATACGCAGTATTTT.

The CDR3 protein is CASSSLAASGYTDTQYF. The CDR3 DNA is TGTGCCAGCAGTTCCTTAGCGGCATCTGGCTACACAGATACGCAGTATTTT. The rearrangement joins TRBV27 to TRBJ2-3; a possible D gene is TRBD2 (6 bases). The CDR3 consists of 17 residues. CDR1 and CDR2 (germline): MNHEY, SMNVEV (reference sequence). Trimming removed 4 bases at V and 2 bases at J, with 19 bases between.

The V call is TRBV7-9, the J call TRBJ1-6; TRBD1 matches 7 bases. This CDR3 is 13 amino acids long. V dropped 5 bases and J dropped 9; count of bases not matched to a gene: 4. From germline, CDR1 is SEHNR and CDR2 FQNEAQ (reference sequence). The CDR3 here is CASSPQGLSPLHF. In DNA, the CDR3 is TGTGCCAGCAGCCCACAGGGGCTTTCACCCCTCCACTTT.

The chain uses TRBV19 and TRBJ2-5; TRBD1 matches at 7 bases. Germline CDR1 LNHDA, CDR2 SQIVND (reference sequence). V was pared by 4 bases and J by 7 bases, with 6 bases of the junction left unmatched. This CDR3 has 13 amino acids. The CDR3 coding sequence is TGTGCCAGTAGTACCGACAGGGAAGCGACCCAGTACTTC. Translated, it gives CASSTDREATQYF. Filled out from reference TRBV19 and TRBJ2-5, the complete variable domain reads DGGITQSPKYLFRKEGQNVTLSCEQNLNHDAMYWYRQDPGQGLRLIYYSQIVNDFQKGDIAEGYSVSREKKESFPLTVTSAQKNPTAFYLCASSTDREATQYFGPGTRLLVL.

The rearrangement uses TRBV19 and TRBJ2-1, with D perhaps matching TRBD2 (6 bases). V shed 6 bases and J shed 4 bases, with 13 bases lying between them. This CDR3 has 14 amino acids. Per the germline V gene, CDR1 is LNHDA and CDR2 is SQIVND (reference sequence). CDR3 nucleotides: TGTGCCAGTAGATGGGGAGCGGGTTACAATGAGCAGTTCTTC. Its protein is CASRWGAGYNEQFF. Filled out from reference TRBV19 and TRBJ2-1, the complete variable domain reads DGGITQSPKYLFRKEGQNVTLSCEQNLNHDAMYWYRQDPGQGLRLIYYSQIVNDFQKGDIAEGYSVSREKKESFPLTVTSAQKNPTAFYLCASRWGAGYNEQFFGPGTRLTVL.

The chain uses TRBV28 and TRBJ1-5; maybe TRBD1 (6 bases). V was trimmed by 5 bases and J by 4 bases, leaving 27 bases between them. The CDR3 length is 19 residues. The germline V gene encodes CDR1 MDHEN and CDR2 SYDVKM. CDR3 protein: CASSPPRGGLFLVNQPQHF. The CDR3 DNA reads TGTGCCAGCAGTCCCCCCCGGGGGGGGCTTTTTTTAGTGAATCAGCCCCAGCATTTT.

V and J are TRBV6-5 and TRBJ1-2; D not resolved. CDR3 length: 13 amino acids. V dropped 6 bases and J dropped 0 bases, with 8 bases sitting between them. From germline, CDR1 is MNHEY and CDR2 SVGAGI. The CDR3 nucleotides read TGTGCCAGCAGCCCGGGAGCTAACTATGGCTACACCTTC. It yields the protein CASSPGANYGYTF.

This chain links TRBV6-4 with TRBJ2-3; D call uncertain. CDR3 length: 13 amino acids. Trimming cost V 2 bases and J 2 bases, with 5 bases left between them. From germline, CDR1 is MRHNA and CDR2 SNTAGT. In nucleotides, the CDR3 is TGTGCCAGCAGTGACCCCATCACAGATACGCAGTATTTT. Its translation: CASSDPITDTQYF.

The rearrangement uses TRBV7-8 and TRBJ2-7; TRBD1 matches at 11 bases. In germline, CDR1 is SGHVS, CDR2 FQNEAQ. The CDR3 has 15 residues. Unmatched junction bases numbered 6, after V lost 5 bases and J lost 3 bases. DNA for the CDR3: TGTGCCAGCAGCCTCACCGGGACAGGGGGCTACGAGCAGTACTTC. Amino acid sequence: CASSLTGTGGYEQYF.

This clone has a handful of counts. V usage is TRBV24-1 and J usage is TRBJ2-1, with a tentative D call TRBD2 (5 bases). From germline, CDR1 is KGHDR and CDR2 SFDVKD. The CDR3 is 14 residues long. With 0 bases removed from V and 5 bases from J, the gap between germline ends came to 7 bases. As DNA, the CDR3 is TGTGCCACCAGTGATTTGTCCGGGAACAATGAGCAGTTCTTC. Protein product: CATSDLSGNNEQFF.

Only a few counts were recorded for this clone. The V gene is TRBV3-1 (or the pseudogene TRBV3-2), the J gene TRBJ2-7, with D maybe TRBD1 (7 bases). The ends were cut back, 4 bases at V and 5 bases at J, with 12 bases in the middle. The CDR3 contains 13 residues. The V gene's germline CDR1 is LGHDT and CDR2 YNNKEL (reference sequence). Written as DNA, the CDR3 is TGTGCCAGCAGCCGGCAGGGGGGCGACGAGCAGTACTTC. Translated, it gives CASSRQGGDEQYF.

The V gene is TRBV5-1, the J gene TRBJ2-7; D remains unclear. The CDR3 length is 13 residues. Germline V gene sequence: CDR1 SGHRS, CDR2 YFSETQ. V gave up 0 bases and J gave up 3 bases, with 7 bases separating them. The CDR3 coding sequence is TGCGCCAGCAGCTTGGGCCAGGACTACGAGCAGTACTTC. Its protein product is CASSLGQDYEQYF.

This clone was picked up a small number of times. The V and J genes are TRBV7-8 and TRBJ2-7; possible D gene TRBD2, 6 bases. CDR1 is SGHVS, CDR2 FQNEAQ, per germline. The CDR3 is 14 residues long. The V and J ends lost 1 base and 7 bases respectively, with 14 bases between them. This CDR3 reads CASSLGWARGEQYF. The CDR3 bases are TGTGCCAGCAGCTTAGGTTGGGCTCGGGGGGAGCAGTACTTC.

This clone came up a few times. J is TRBJ1-3 and V is TRBV7-2; D is undetermined. This CDR3 region has 14 residues. Per germline, CDR1 SGHTA and CDR2 FQGNSA. V was clipped by 3 bases and J by 2 bases, with 8 bases between them. This CDR3 is CASSFPGAGNTIYF. CDR3 coding DNA: TGTGCCAGCAGCTTTCCGGGAGCTGGAAACACCATATATTTT. Using reference TRBV7-2 and TRBJ1-3 for the parts outside the CDR3, the full variable domain is GAGVSQSPSNKVTEKGKDVELRCDPISGHTALYWYRQSLGQGLEFLIYFQGNSAPDKSGLPSDRFSAERTGGSVSTLTIQRTQQEDSAVYLCASSFPGAGNTIYFGEGSWLTVV.

This chain connects TRBV28 to TRBJ1-4; D call uncertain. The germline CDR1 and CDR2 sequences are MDHEN and SYDVKM. The V end lost 4 bases, the J end lost 3 bases, and 18 bases lay between the germline ends. The CDR3 has 17 amino acids. In nucleotides, the CDR3 is TGTGCCAGCAGTTACCCCGGAACATTCGGGGCTAATGAAAAACTGTTTTTT. Translated, it gives CASSYPGTFGANEKLFF. The full variable domain, with the rest looked up from reference TRBV28 and TRBJ1-4, is DVKVTQSSRYLVKRTGEKVFLECVQDMDHENMFWYRQDPGLGLRLIYFSYDVKMKEKGDIPEGYSVSREKKERFSLILESASTNQTSMYLCASSYPGTFGANEKLFFGSGTQLSVL.

The chain links TRBV7-2 to TRBJ1-3, with D hard to call. Germline V CDR1 and CDR2: SGHTA, FQGNSA. V was pared by 1 base and J by 0 bases, with 7 bases between. CDR3 size: 15 residues. The CDR3 here is CASSLVAFSGNTIYF. DNA of the CDR3: TGTGCCAGCAGCTTAGTAGCCTTCTCTGGAAACACCATATATTTT.

The chain uses TRBV10-3 and TRBJ1-5, with D maybe TRBD1 (5 bases). Germline CDR1 is ENHRY and CDR2 is SYGVKD. The CDR3 is 13 residues long. V shed 10 bases and J shed 2 bases, with 12 bases lying between them. The CDR3 protein is CATTVGGNQPQHF. CDR3 nucleotides: TGTGCCACAACCGTAGGGGGCAATCAGCCCCAGCATTTT.

J is TRBJ1-1 and V is TRBV6-5, with 10 positions matching TRBD1. The CDR3 is 12 residues long. V lost 4 bases and J lost 11; bases outside the gene matches: 4. Germline CDR1 and CDR2: MNHEY and SVGAGI. The CDR3 DNA is TGTGCCAGCAGTTCCGGACAGGGGGAGGCTTTCTTT. This translates into CASSSGQGEAFF.